The 8 T cell receptor beta chains below come from one sample, sequenced in a study of blood T cells in healthy people across ages. Combining a sample-barcoded 5' primer with a J-beta primer mix, a second PCR ran for about 6 to 12 cycles. TCRdb fed the 5' RACE reads into MiXCR, producing one record per CDR3 protein. The data show about 690,000 distinct CDR3 sequences, roughly 41% seen once. The sequenced sample consisted of blood. These receptors all stem from an older man in good health.

Remarks on this clonotype: Compared with germline, one end of the junction differs, possibly owing to a read error. The chain carries TRBV15 and TRBJ2-1, with 14 positions matching TRBD2. Germline V gives CDR1 LNHNV, CDR2 YYDKDF (reference sequence). This CDR3 is built from 16 residues. The CDR3 DNA is TGTGCCACCAGCAGCCTGACTAGCGGGAGGGGGAATGAGCGGTTCTTC. Translation: CATSSLTSGRGNERFF.

V and J are TRBV2 and TRBJ2-1; no definite D call. V shed 2 bases and J shed 6 bases, with 11 bases lying between them. Germline-derived CDR1 and CDR2 are SNHLY and FYNNEI. This CDR3 comprises 14 residues. CDR3 residues: CASSEWRNTNEQFF. The CDR3, as DNA: TGTGCCAGCAGTGAATGGAGAAATACCAATGAGCAGTTCTTC.

This sequence joins TRBV12-3 or TRBV12-4 and TRBJ2-3; TRBD2 aligns across 13 bases. Trimming cost V 4 bases and J 6 bases; bases outside gene matches: 10. The length of the CDR3 is 17 residues. In nucleotides, the CDR3 is TGTGCCAGCAGTTGGGGGACTAGCGGGACCCTACAGGATACGCAGTATTTT. It translates to CASSWGTSGTLQDTQYF.

The V gene is TRBV2, the J gene TRBJ2-5; perhaps TRBD1 as D (6 bases). The CDR3 length is 14 residues. V gave up 5 bases and J gave up 5 bases, with 15 bases separating them. The V gene's germline CDR1 is SNHLY and CDR2 FYNNEI. The DNA of the CDR3 is TGTGCCAGCAGTCGTACAGGGTCTGGGGAGACCCAGTACTTC. Its protein is CASSRTGSGETQYF.

V and J are TRBV15 and TRBJ2-7, with a weak D call TRBD2 (5 bases). V was pared by 6 bases and J by 4 bases, with 16 bases between. The CDR3 sequence is 14 residues long. CDR1 LNHNV and CDR2 YYDKDF come from the germline V gene (reference sequence). CDR3 residues: CATSKWEKAYEQYF. CDR3 coding DNA: TGTGCCACCAGTAAGTGGGAGAAGGCGTACGAGCAGTACTTC.

As concerns this clonotype: Sequence at one end of the junction differs from germline and may be a read error. J is TRBJ2-1 and V is TRBV12-3 or TRBV12-4; D not certain. The CDR3 has 14 amino acids. DNA of the CDR3: TGTGCCAGCAGCATTACGGCCCCCTACAATGGGCAGTTCTTC. This gives the protein CASSITAPYNGQFF.

J is TRBJ2-5 and V is TRBV6-2 or TRBV6-3; 9 bases fit TRBD1. The end of the DNA is better explained by TRBJ2-7, so the J call may be wrong. CDR3 length: 12 amino acids. Germline V lookup: CDR1 MNHEY, CDR2 SVGEGT. For the CDR3, the DNA is TGTGCCAGTGGACAGGGGAACTACGAGCAGTACTTC. It translates to CASGQGNYEQYF.

This clonotype was counted between two and nine times. The V call is TRBV7-8, the J call TRBJ2-2; the match to TRBD1 covers 10 bases. V gave up 7 bases and J gave up 4 bases; unmatched junction bases: 9. This CDR3 contains 16 residues. The germline V gene encodes CDR1 SGHVS and CDR2 FQNEAQ. The CDR3 coding sequence is TGTGCCAGCAATTTCCTCGGGACAGGGGTCACCGGGGAGCTGTTTTTT. Protein sequence: CASNFLGTGVTGELFF.